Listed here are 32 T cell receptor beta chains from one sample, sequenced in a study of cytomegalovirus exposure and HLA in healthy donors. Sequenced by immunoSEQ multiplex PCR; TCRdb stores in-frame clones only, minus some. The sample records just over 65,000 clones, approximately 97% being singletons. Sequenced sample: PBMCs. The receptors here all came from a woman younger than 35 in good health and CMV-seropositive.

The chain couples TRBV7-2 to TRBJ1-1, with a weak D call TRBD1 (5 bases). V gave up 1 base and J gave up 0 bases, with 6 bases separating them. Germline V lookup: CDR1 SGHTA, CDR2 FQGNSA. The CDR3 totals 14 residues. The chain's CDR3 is CASSLGGVNTEAFF. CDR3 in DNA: TGTGCCAGCAGCTTAGGGGGCGTGAACACTGAAGCTTTCTTT.

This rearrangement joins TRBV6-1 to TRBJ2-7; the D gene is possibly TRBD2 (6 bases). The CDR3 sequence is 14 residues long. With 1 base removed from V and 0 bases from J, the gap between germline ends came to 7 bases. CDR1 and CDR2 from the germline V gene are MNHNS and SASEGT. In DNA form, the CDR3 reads TGTGCCAGCAGTGAAGTGGAGGGCTCCTACGAGCAGTACTTC. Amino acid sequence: CASSEVEGSYEQYF.

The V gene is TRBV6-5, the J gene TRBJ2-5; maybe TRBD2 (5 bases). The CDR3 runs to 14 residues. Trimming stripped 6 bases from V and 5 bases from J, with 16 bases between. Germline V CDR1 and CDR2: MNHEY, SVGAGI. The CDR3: CASSPGVGSETQYF. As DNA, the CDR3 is TGTGCCAGCAGCCCCGGCGTGGGGAGTGAGACCCAGTACTTC.

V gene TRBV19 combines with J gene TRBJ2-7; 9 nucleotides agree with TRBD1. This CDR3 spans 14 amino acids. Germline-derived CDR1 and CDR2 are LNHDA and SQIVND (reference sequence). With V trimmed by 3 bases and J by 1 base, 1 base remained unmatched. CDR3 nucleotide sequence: TGTGCCAGTAGTATTGACAGGGGGTCCTACGAGCAGTACTTC. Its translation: CASSIDRGSYEQYF.

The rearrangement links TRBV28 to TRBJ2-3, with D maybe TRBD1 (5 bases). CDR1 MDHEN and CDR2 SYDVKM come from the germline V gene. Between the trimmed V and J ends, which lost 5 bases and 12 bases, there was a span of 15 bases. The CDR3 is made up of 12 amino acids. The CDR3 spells CASSGDLRGQYF. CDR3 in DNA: TGTGCCAGCAGTGGCGATCTTAGGGGCCAGTATTTT.

The CDR3 sequence: CASSFSEEVEDEQFF. The CDR3 nucleotides are TGTGCCAGCAGCTTTTCGGAGGAGGTCGAAGATGAGCAGTTCTTC. V is TRBV7-9 and J is TRBJ2-1; possibly TRBD2 for D (5 bases). The V gene lost 3 bases and the J gene lost 8 bases, with 17 bases spanning the gap. The CDR3 extends over 15 amino acids. From germline, CDR1 is SEHNR and CDR2 FQNEAQ (reference sequence).

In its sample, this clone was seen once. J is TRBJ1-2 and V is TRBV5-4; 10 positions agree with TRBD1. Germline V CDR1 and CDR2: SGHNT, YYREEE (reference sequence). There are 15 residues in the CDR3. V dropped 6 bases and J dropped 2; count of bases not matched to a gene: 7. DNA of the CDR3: TGTGCCAGCAACGATCCGGGACAGGGGAACTATGGCTACACCTTC. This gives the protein CASNDPGQGNYGYTF.

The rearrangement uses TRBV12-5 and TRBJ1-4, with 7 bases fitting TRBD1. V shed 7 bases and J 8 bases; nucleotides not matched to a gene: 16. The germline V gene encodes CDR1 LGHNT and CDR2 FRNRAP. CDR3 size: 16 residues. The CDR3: CASVLSTGTESEKLFF. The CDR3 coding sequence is TGTGCTAGTGTTCTATCTACCGGGACAGAAAGCGAAAAACTGTTTTTT.

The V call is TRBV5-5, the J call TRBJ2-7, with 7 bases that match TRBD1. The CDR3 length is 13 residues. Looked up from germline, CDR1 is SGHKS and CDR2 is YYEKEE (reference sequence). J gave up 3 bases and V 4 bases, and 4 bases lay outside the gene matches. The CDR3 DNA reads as TGTGCCAGCAGCCTACAGGGGTTCTACGAGCAGTACTTC. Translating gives CASSLQGFYEQYF.

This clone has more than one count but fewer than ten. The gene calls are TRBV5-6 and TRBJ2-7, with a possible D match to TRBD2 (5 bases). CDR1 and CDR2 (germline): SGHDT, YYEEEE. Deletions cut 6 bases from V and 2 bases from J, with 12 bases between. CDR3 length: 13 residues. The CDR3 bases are TGTGCCAGCACTAACCCGAGGGCCTACGAGCAGTACTTC. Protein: CASTNPRAYEQYF.

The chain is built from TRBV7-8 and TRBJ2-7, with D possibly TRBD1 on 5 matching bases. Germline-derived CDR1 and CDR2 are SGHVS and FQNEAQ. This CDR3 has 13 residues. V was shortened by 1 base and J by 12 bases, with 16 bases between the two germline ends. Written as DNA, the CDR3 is TGTGCCAGCAGCTTAGATGGACACTCAAAACTGTACTTC. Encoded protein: CASSLDGHSKLYF.

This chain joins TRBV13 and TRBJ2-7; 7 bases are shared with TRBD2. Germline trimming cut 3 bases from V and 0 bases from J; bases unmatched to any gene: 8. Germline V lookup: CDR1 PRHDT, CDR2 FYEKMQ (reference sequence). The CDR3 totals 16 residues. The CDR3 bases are TGTGCCAGCAGCTTCACTAGCGCGTACGTCTCCTACGAGCAGTACTTC. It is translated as CASSFTSAYVSYEQYF.

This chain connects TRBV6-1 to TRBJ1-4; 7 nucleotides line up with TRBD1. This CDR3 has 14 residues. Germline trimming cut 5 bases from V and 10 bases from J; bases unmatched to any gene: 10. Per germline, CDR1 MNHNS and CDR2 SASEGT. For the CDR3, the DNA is TGTGCCAGCAGTCGACAGGGCTCGGTCGGAAAACTGTTTTTT. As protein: CASSRQGSVGKLFF.

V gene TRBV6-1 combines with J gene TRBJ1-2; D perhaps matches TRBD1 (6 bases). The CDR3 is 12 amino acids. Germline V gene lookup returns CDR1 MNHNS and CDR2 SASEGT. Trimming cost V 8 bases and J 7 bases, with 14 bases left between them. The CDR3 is CASDVGASGYTF. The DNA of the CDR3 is TGTGCCAGCGACGTGGGGGCAAGTGGCTACACCTTC.

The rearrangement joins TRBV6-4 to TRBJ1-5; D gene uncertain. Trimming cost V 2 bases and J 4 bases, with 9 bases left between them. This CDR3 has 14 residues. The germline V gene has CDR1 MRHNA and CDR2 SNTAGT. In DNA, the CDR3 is TGTGCCAGCAGTGACGTGCCCACTAATCAGCCCCAGCATTTT. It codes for CASSDVPTNQPQHF.

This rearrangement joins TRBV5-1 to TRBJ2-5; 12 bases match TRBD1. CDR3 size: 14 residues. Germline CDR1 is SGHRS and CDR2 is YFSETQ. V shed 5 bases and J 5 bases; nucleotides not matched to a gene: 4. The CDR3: CASSGTGGMETQYF. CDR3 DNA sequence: TGCGCCAGCAGTGGGACAGGGGGCATGGAGACCCAGTACTTC.

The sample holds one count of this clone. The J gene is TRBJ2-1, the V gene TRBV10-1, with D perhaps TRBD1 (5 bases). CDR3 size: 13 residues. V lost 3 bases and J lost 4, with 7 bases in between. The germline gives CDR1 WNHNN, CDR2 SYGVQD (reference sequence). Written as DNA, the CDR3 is TGCGCCAGCAGTGAACAGGTTTACAATGAGCAGTTCTTC. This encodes CASSEQVYNEQFF.

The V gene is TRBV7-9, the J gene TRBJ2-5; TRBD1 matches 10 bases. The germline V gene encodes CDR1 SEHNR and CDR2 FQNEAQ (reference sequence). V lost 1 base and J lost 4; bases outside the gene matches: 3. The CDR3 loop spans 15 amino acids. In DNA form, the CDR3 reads TGTGCCAGCAGCTTAGGACAGGGGGCAAGAGAGACCCAGTACTTC. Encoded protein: CASSLGQGARETQYF. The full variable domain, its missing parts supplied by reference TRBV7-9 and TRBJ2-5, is DTGVSQNPRHKITKRGQNVTFRCDPISEHNRLYWYRQTLGQGPEFLTYFQNEAQLEKSRLLSDRFSAERPKGSFSTLEIQRTEQGDSAMYLCASSLGQGARETQYFGPGTRLLVL.

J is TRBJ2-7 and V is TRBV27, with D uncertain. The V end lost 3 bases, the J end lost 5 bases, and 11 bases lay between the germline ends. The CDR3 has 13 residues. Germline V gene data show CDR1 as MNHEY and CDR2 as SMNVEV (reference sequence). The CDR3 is CASSLKSDHEQYF. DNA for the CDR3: TGTGCCAGCAGTTTGAAAAGCGATCACGAGCAGTACTTC.

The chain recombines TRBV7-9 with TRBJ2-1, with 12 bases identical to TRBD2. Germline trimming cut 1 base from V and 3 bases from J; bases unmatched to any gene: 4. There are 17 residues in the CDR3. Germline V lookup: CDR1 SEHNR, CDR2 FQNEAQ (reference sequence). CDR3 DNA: TGTGCCAGCAGCTTAGGAGGACTAGCGGGAATCTACAATGAGCAGTTCTTC. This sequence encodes CASSLGGLAGIYNEQFF.

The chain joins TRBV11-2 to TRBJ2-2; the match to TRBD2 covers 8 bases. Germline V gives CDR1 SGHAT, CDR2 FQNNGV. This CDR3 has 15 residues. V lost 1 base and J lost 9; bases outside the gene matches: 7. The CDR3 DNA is TGTGCCAGCAGCTTAGCCACCGGACTAGCTCGGGAGCTGTTTTTT. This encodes CASSLATGLARELFF. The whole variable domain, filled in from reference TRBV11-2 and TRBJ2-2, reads EAGVAQSPRYKIIEKRQSVAFWCNPISGHATLYWYQQILGQGPKLLIQFQNNGVVDDSQLPKDRFSAERLKGVDSTLKIQPAKLEDSAVYLCASSLATGLARELFFGEGSRLTVL.

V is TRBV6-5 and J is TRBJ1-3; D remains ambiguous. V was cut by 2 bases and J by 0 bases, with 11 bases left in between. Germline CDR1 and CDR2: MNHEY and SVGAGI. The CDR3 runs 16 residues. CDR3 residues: CASSYRAGLSGNTIYF. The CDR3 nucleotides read TGTGCCAGCAGTTACCGGGCGGGCCTCTCTGGAAACACCATATATTTT.

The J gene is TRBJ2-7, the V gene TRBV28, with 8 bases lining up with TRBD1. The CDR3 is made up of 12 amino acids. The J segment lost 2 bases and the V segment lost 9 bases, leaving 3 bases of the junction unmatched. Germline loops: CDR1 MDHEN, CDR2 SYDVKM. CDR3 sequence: CASWTGPYEQYF. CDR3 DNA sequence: TGTGCCAGTTGGACAGGGCCCTACGAGCAGTACTTC. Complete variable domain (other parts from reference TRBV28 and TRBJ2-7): DVKVTQSSRYLVKRTGEKVFLECVQDMDHENMFWYRQDPGLGLRLIYFSYDVKMKEKGDIPEGYSVSREKKERFSLILESASTNQTSMYLCASWTGPYEQYFGPGTRLTVT.

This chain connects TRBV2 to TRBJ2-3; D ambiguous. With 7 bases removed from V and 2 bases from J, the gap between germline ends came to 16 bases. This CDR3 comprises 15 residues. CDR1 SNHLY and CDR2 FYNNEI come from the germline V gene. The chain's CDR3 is CASIPPPGLTDTQYF. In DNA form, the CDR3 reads TGTGCCAGCATCCCCCCCCCGGGTCTCACAGATACGCAGTATTTT. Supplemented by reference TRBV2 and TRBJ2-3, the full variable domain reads EPEVTQTPSHQVTQMGQEVILRCVPISNHLYFYWYRQILGQKVEFLVSFYNNEISEKSEIFDDQFSVERPDGSNFTLKIRSTKLEDSAMYFCASIPPPGLTDTQYFGPGTRLTVL.

CDR3 in amino acids: CASSNKGDEQFF. As DNA, the CDR3 is TGTGCCAGCAGTAACAAGGGGGATGAGCAGTTCTTC. The V call is TRBV27, the J call TRBJ2-1; D is possibly TRBD1 (6 bases). Germline CDR1 is MNHEY and CDR2 is SMNVEV (reference sequence). The CDR3 totals 12 residues. V was trimmed by 5 bases and J by 8 bases, leaving 10 bases between them.

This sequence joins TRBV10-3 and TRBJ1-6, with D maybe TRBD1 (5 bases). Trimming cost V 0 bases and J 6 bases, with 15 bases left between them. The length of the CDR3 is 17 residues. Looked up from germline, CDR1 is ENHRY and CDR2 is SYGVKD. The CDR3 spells CAISESFRRDSNSPLHF. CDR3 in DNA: TGTGCCATCAGTGAGTCGTTTCGGAGGGACTCTAATTCACCCCTCCACTTT.

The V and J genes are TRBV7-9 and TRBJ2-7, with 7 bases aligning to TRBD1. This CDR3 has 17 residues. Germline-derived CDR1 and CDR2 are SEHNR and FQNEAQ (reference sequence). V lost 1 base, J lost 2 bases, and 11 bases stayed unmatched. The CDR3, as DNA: TGTGCCAGCAGCTTAGGAACGCTCCTCGACAGGGCCTACGAGCAGTACTTC. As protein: CASSLGTLLDRAYEQYF.

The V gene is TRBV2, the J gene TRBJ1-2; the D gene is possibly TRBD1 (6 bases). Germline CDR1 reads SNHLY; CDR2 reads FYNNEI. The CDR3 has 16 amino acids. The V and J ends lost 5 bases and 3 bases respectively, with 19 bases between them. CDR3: CASSFFRGGMDYGYTF. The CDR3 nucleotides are TGTGCCAGCAGTTTTTTTAGGGGGGGCATGGACTATGGCTACACCTTC. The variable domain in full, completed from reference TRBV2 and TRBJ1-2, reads EPEVTQTPSHQVTQMGQEVILRCVPISNHLYFYWYRQILGQKVEFLVSFYNNEISEKSEIFDDQFSVERPDGSNFTLKIRSTKLEDSAMYFCASSFFRGGMDYGYTFGSGTRLTVV.

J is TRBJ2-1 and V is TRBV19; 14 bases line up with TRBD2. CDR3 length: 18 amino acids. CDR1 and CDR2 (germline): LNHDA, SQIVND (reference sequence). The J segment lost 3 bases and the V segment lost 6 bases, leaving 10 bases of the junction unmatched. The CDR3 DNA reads TGTGCCAGTAGCCGCAATCCTGGACTAGCGGGAGGCTACAATGAGCAGTTCTTC. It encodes CASSRNPGLAGGYNEQFF.

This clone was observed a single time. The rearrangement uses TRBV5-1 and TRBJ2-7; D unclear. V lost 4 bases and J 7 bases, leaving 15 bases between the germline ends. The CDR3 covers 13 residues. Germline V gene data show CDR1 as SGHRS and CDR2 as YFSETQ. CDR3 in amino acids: CASSQTTGGEQYF. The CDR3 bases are TGCGCCAGCAGCCAAACGACGGGTGGGGAGCAGTACTTC.

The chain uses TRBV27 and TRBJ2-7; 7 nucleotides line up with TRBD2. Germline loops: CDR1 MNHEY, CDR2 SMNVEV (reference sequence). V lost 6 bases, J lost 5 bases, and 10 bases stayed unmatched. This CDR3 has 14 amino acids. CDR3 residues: CASSRGGSRNEQYF. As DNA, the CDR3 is TGTGCCAGCAGCCGGGGAGGGTCTCGGAACGAGCAGTACTTC.

In nucleotides, the CDR3 is TGTGCCAGCAGTTTATCGTTAGGGGGCTATGGCTACACCTTC. This encodes CASSLSLGGYGYTF. The chain joins TRBV27 to TRBJ1-2, with a possible D match to TRBD1 (6 bases). CDR1 is MNHEY, CDR2 SMNVEV, per germline (reference sequence). V was cut by 0 bases and J by 4 bases, with 9 bases left in between. CDR3 length equals 14 residues.